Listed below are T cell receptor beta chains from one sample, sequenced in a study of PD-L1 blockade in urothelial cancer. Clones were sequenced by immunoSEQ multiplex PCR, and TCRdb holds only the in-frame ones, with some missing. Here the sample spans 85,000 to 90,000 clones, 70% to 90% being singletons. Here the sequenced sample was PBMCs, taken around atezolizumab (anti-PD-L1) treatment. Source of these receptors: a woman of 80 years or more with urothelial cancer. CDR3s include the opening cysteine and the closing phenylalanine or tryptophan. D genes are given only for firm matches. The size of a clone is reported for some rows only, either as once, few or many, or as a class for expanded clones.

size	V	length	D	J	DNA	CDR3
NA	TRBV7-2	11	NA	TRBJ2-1	TGTGCCAGCAGTCTCAGCAATGAGCAGTTCTTC	CASSLSNEQFF
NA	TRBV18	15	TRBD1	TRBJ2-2	TGTGCCAGCTCACCACGACAGGGAAACACCGGGGAGCTGTTTTTT	CASSPRQGNTGELFF
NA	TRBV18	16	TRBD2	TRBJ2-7	TGTGCCAGCTCACCCTTTAGCGGGAGGCTCGACTACGAGCAGTACTTC	CASSPFSGRLDYEQYF
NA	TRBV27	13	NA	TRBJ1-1	TGTGCCAGCCCCCCCCCTCGGAACACTGAAGCTTTCTTT	CASPPPRNTEAFF
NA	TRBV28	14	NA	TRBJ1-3	TGTGCCAGCAGCCCCGCCGTACAGAGAAACACCATATATTTT	CASSPAVQRNTIYF
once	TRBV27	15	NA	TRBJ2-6	TGTGCCAGCAGGAAACAGGGCGCTGGGGCCAACGTCCTGACTTTC	CASRKQGAGANVLTF
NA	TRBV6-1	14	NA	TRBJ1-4	TGTGCCAGCACTCTACAGGGCCAGAATGAAAAACTGTTTTTT	CASTLQGQNEKLFF
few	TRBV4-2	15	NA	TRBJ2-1	TGTGCCAGCAGCCAAGAGAGGGTGGGACTCAATGAGCAGTTCTTC	CASSQERVGLNEQFF
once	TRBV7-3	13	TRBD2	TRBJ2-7	TGTGCCAGCAGCTCGACTAGCGGCTACGAGCAGTACTTC	CASSSTSGYEQYF
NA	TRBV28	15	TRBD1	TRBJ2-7	TGTGCCAGCATTTCGTCAGGACAGGGGGGCTACGAGCAGTACTTC	CASISSGQGGYEQYF
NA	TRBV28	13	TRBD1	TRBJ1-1	TGTGCCAGCAGTGCACCGACAGGGGGCGAAGCTTTCTTT	CASSAPTGGEAFF
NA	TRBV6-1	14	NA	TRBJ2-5	TGTGCCAGCAGTCTTTCAGGGGAGTGGGAGACCCAGTACTTC	CASSLSGEWETQYF
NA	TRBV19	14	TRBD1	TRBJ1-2	TGTGCCAGTAGTATTAGGACAGGGATCCATGGCTACACCTTC	CASSIRTGIHGYTF
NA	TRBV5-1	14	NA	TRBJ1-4	TGCGCCAGCAGCTTGCGGGGAGGAGGCGAAAAACTGTTTTTT	CASSLRGGGEKLFF
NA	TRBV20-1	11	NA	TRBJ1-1	TGCAGTACAGACAGTAACACTGAAGCTTTCTTT	CSTDSNTEAFF
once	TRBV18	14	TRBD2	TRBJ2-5	TGTGCCAGCTCACCGAGTCTAGCGGTAGAGACCCAGTACTTC	CASSPSLAVETQYF
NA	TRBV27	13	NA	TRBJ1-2	TGTGCCAGCAGTCGGCAGGCCGGCTATGGCTACACCTTC	CASSRQAGYGYTF
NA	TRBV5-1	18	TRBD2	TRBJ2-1	TGCGCCAGCAGCTTGGGGCGGGCTAGCGGGCCTTTGGGGGATGAGCAGTTCTTC	CASSLGRASGPLGDEQFF
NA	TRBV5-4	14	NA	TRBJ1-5	TGTGCCAGCAGCTTGGCCGGTAGCAATCAGCCCCAGCATTTT	CASSLAGSNQPQHF
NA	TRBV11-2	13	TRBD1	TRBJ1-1	TGTGCCAGCAGCCTCAGGGGGAGAACTGAAGCTTTCTTT	CASSLRGRTEAFF
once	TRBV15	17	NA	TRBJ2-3	TGTGCCACCAGCGTTCCCAGAGCCGGGACTCGCACAGATACGCAGTATTTT	CATSVPRAGTRTDTQYF
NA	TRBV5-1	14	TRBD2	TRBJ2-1	TGCGCCAGCCGCCGACTAGCGGGAGACAATGAGCAGTTCTTC	CASRRLAGDNEQFF
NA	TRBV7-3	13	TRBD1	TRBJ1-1	TGTGCCAGCAGCTTCGACAGGGAGACTGAAGCTTTCTTT	CASSFDRETEAFF
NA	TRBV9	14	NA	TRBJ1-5	TGTGCCAGCAGCGTAGGTCAGGGGAATCAGCCCCAGCATTTT	CASSVGQGNQPQHF
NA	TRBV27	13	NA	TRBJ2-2	TGTGCCAGCAGTACTAGGGACACCGGGGAGCTGTTTTTT	CASSTRDTGELFF
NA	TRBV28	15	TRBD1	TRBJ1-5	TGTGCCAGCAGCACCGGGACAGGGGCTGCTCAGCCCCAGCATTTT	CASSTGTGAAQPQHF
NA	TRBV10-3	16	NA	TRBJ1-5	TGTGCCATCAGTGAGTCTCCCGTCGTCAGCAATCAGCCCCAGCATTTT	CAISESPVVSNQPQHF
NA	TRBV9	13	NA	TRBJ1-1	TGTGCCAGCAGCCCGCGGGTTCTCACTGAAGCTTTCTTT	CASSPRVLTEAFF
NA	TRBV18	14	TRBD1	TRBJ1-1	TGTGCCAGCTCACCACAACAGGGGGGCACTGAAGCTTTCTTT	CASSPQQGGTEAFF
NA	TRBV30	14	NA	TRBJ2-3	TGTGCCTGGAGTAGCCTGGACAACACAGATACGCAGTATTTT	CAWSSLDNTDTQYF
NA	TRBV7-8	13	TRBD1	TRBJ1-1	TGTGCCAGCAGCTTAGCCGGGGACAGGAAAGCTTTCTTT	CASSLAGDRKAFF
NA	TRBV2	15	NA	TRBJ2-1	TGTGCCAGCAGGAGGGTGGGGGGACCCTACAATGAGCAGTTCTTC	CASRRVGGPYNEQFF
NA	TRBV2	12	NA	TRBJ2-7	TGTGCCAGCAGTGAACAGGGGTACGAGCAGTACTTC	CASSEQGYEQYF
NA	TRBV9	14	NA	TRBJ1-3	TGTGCCAGCAGCGTAGCGGCAGGGCGAAACACCATATATTTT	CASSVAAGRNTIYF
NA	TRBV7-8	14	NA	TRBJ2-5	TGTGCCAGCAGCCCCGCGGCCCCCGGGGAGACCCAGTACTTC	CASSPAAPGETQYF